This passage covers 24 T cell receptor beta chains from one sample sequenced in a study of immune evolution from preneoplasia to lung adenocarcinoma. Generated by immunoSEQ multiplex PCR, the TCRdb table keeps only in-frame clones and is missing some. The data hold a few thousand clones, with 65% to 90% observed a single time. The sequencing sample was made of FFPE normal lung tissue adjacent to the tumor. The receptors were sampled from a person in their fifties or sixties with lung adenocarcinoma.

This chain uses TRBV18 with TRBJ2-5; 10 bases are a match to TRBD1. The CDR3 totals 14 residues. V dropped 3 bases and J dropped 5; count of bases not matched to a gene: 3. Per germline, CDR1 KGHSH and CDR2 LQKENI. The CDR3 DNA reads TGTGCCAGCTCACCCCGGGACAGGGGCGAGACCCAGTACTTC. It specifies CASSPRDRGETQYF.

The gene calls are TRBV9 and TRBJ2-7; D assignment may be TRBD1 or TRBD2 (5 bases each). Looked up from germline, CDR1 is SGDLS and CDR2 is YYNGEE. This CDR3 has 19 residues. V shed 0 bases and J shed 0 bases, with 22 bases lying between them. The CDR3 reads CASSVVNRVGTASSYEQYF. CDR3 sequence (DNA): TGTGCCAGCAGCGTAGTAAACCGAGTGGGGACGGCCAGCTCCTACGAGCAGTACTTC.

The chain recombines TRBV28 with TRBJ1-1; D not certain. The CDR3 consists of 12 residues. V was clipped by 7 bases and J by 7 bases, with 13 bases between them. From germline, CDR1 is MDHEN and CDR2 SYDVKM. CDR3 sequence reads: CASTVKPGEAFF. The CDR3 nucleotides read TGTGCCAGCACCGTAAAACCGGGTGAAGCTTTCTTT.

The chain links TRBV2 to TRBJ1-2; D is unresolved. Trimming shortened V by 6 bases and J by 7 bases, and 6 bases separated the two germline ends. CDR1 and CDR2 from the germline V gene are SNHLY and FYNNEI. The CDR3 is made up of 10 amino acids. The CDR3 loop reads CASSTSGYTF. The DNA for the CDR3 is TGTGCCAGCAGCACCAGTGGCTACACCTTC. The full variable domain, its missing parts supplied by reference TRBV2 and TRBJ1-2, is EPEVTQTPSHQVTQMGQEVILRCVPISNHLYFYWYRQILGQKVEFLVSFYNNEISEKSEIFDDQFSVERPDGSNFTLKIRSTKLEDSAMYFCASSTSGYTFGSGTRLTVV.

The chain uses TRBV27 and TRBJ2-5; 13 bases are shared with TRBD2. Looked up from germline, CDR1 is MNHEY and CDR2 is SMNVEV (reference sequence). The CDR3 spans 13 residues. V was pared by 6 bases and J by 7 bases, with 2 bases of the junction left unmatched. The CDR3 reads CASRTSGGRTQYF. The CDR3 DNA reads TGTGCCAGCAGGACTAGCGGGGGGAGGACCCAGTACTTC.

This chain connects TRBV4-1 to TRBJ2-1; D may be TRBD2 (5 bases). The CDR3 extends over 17 amino acids. The V gene lost 4 bases and the J gene lost 4 bases, with 20 bases spanning the gap. From germline, CDR1 is MGHRA and CDR2 YSYEKL. The CDR3, as DNA: TGCGCCAGCAGCCTGGGTATAGGCTCAGGAGGATACAATGAGCAGTTCTTC. The encoded protein is CASSLGIGSGGYNEQFF.

The V gene is TRBV5-4, the J gene TRBJ2-7; 12 bases are a match to TRBD1. Germline V lookup: CDR1 SGHNT, CDR2 YYREEE (reference sequence). The CDR3 has 16 residues. V shed 4 bases and J 1 base; nucleotides not matched to a gene: 6. CDR3: CASSVGQGAGSYEQYF. In DNA, the CDR3 is TGTGCCAGCAGCGTGGGACAGGGGGCAGGTTCCTACGAGCAGTACTTC.

A single count supports this clone. The rearrangement uses TRBV29-1 and TRBJ2-5; D uncertain. Germline assignment: CDR1 SQVTM and CDR2 ANQGSEA. This CDR3 contains 12 residues. The V gene lost 0 bases and the J gene lost 5 bases, with 7 bases spanning the gap. The CDR3 sequence: CSVEDRPETQYF. The CDR3 DNA is TGCAGCGTTGAAGATCGCCCGGAGACCCAGTACTTC.

The J gene is TRBJ1-5, the V gene TRBV28, with TRBD1 matching over 7 bases. The junction had 8 bases not matched to a gene; V was cut back by 6 bases and J by 6 bases. The CDR3 contains 14 residues. Germline V gene data show CDR1 as MDHEN and CDR2 as SYDVKM. The CDR3 is CASSETYRGQPQHF. The DNA of the CDR3 is TGTGCCAGCAGCGAAACTTACAGGGGTCAGCCCCAGCATTTT. Full variable domain (missing parts from reference TRBV28 and TRBJ1-5): DVKVTQSSRYLVKRTGEKVFLECVQDMDHENMFWYRQDPGLGLRLIYFSYDVKMKEKGDIPEGYSVSREKKERFSLILESASTNQTSMYLCASSETYRGQPQHFGDGTRLSIL.

The V and J genes are TRBV11-3 and TRBJ2-2; no definite D call. V dropped 2 bases and J dropped 3 bases, with 7 bases sitting between them. From germline, CDR1 is SGHNT and CDR2 YENEEA. This CDR3 is 14 amino acids long. DNA of the CDR3: TGTGCCAGCAGCTTAAAGTCATACACCGGGGAGCTGTTTTTT. It codes for CASSLKSYTGELFF.

On this clone: This same CDR3 is encoded by further DNA sequences in the sample. V and J are TRBV30 and TRBJ2-2; D unresolved. Trimming shortened V by 0 bases and J by 8 bases, and 10 bases separated the two germline ends. Germline V lookup: CDR1 GTSNPN, CDR2 SVGIG (reference sequence). The CDR3 covers 13 residues. CDR3 region: CAWSVLGMGELFF. The DNA of the CDR3 is TGTGCCTGGAGTGTACTGGGGATGGGGGAGCTGTTTTTT.

The rearrangement links TRBV6-6 to TRBJ1-3; TRBD1 matches at 8 bases. This CDR3 spans 16 amino acids. The V gene end was trimmed by 7 bases and the J gene end by 0 bases; junction bases not matched to a gene: 8. The germline CDR1 and CDR2 sequences are MNHNY and SVGAGI (reference sequence). The chain's CDR3 is CASIRQGSDSGNTIYF. As DNA, the CDR3 is TGTGCCAGCATCCGACAGGGGTCGGACTCTGGAAACACCATATATTTT.

The rearrangement links TRBV30 to TRBJ1-1, with D hard to call. The ends were cut back, 6 bases at V and 0 bases at J, with 11 bases in the middle. The CDR3 totals 13 residues. Germline V gives CDR1 GTSNPN, CDR2 SVGIG (reference sequence). CDR3 residues: CACRAPVNTEAFF. CDR3 DNA sequence: TGTGCCTGTAGGGCTCCGGTGAACACTGAAGCTTTCTTT.

V and J are TRBV5-4 and TRBJ2-1, with D perhaps TRBD1 (6 bases). Germline assignment: CDR1 SGHNT and CDR2 YYREEE (reference sequence). The CDR3 extends over 16 amino acids. V lost 4 bases to trimming and J lost 6 bases, with 20 bases between them. The CDR3 DNA sequence: TGTGCCAGCAGCAGACCAAAGACAGGAGATCCCAATGAGCAGTTCTTC. Its protein is CASSRPKTGDPNEQFF.

The gene calls are TRBV11-2 and TRBJ2-7, with 12 bases that match TRBD2. Per germline, CDR1 SGHAT and CDR2 FQNNGV. Losses at the gene ends were 0 bases for V and 5 bases for J; bases not matched to a gene: 2. This CDR3 has 15 residues. For the CDR3, the DNA is TGTGCCAGCAGCTTAGATCGGACTAGCGGGAACGAGCAGTACTTC. Translating it yields CASSLDRTSGNEQYF.

This chain uses TRBV7-2 with TRBJ1-1; 8 nucleotides match TRBD1. With V trimmed by 1 base and J by 4 bases, 5 bases remained unmatched. The length of the CDR3 is 15 residues. The germline V gene encodes CDR1 SGHTA and CDR2 FQGNSA. In DNA form, the CDR3 reads TGTGCCAGCAGCTTAGGGTCCACAGGGGGCACTGAAGCTTTCTTT. Its protein product is CASSLGSTGGTEAFF.

The chain uses TRBV7-2 and TRBJ1-1; D remains ambiguous. V lost 5 bases and J lost 0, with 19 bases in between. This CDR3 spans 17 amino acids. Germline loops: CDR1 SGHTA, CDR2 FQGNSA. The DNA of the CDR3 is TGTGCCAGCAGCCTTAGTGTTGGTGGTTTTATGAACACTGAAGCTTTCTTT. This sequence encodes CASSLSVGGFMNTEAFF. Together with reference TRBV7-2 and TRBJ1-1, the CDR3 gives the full variable domain: GAGVSQSPSNKVTEKGKDVELRCDPISGHTALYWYRQSLGQGLEFLIYFQGNSAPDKSGLPSDRFSAERTGGSVSTLTIQRTQQEDSAVYLCASSLSVGGFMNTEAFFGQGTRLTVV.

The chain has TRBV5-1 and TRBJ2-5; 8 positions match TRBD2. V was pared by 7 bases and J by 1 base, with 6 bases of the junction left unmatched. CDR1 is SGHRS, CDR2 YFSETQ, per germline. CDR3 length equals 14 residues. The DNA for the CDR3 is TGCGCCAGCTCTACCAGCGGGAGCCAAGAGACCCAGTACTTC. It specifies CASSTSGSQETQYF.

The chain employs TRBV6-5 and TRBJ2-7; D uncertain. The CDR3 runs 14 residues. Germline CDR1 reads MNHEY; CDR2 reads SVGAGI. V lost 2 bases, J lost 1 base, and 9 bases lay in between. CDR3 sequence (DNA): TGTGCCAGCAGTTACGACGTTCGATCCTACGAGCAGTACTTC. The encoded protein is CASSYDVRSYEQYF.

This sequence joins TRBV27 and TRBJ1-1, with D hard to call. The germline V gene has CDR1 MNHEY and CDR2 SMNVEV (reference sequence). V was cut by 6 bases and J by 8 bases, with 19 bases left in between. The CDR3 is 14 amino acids. CDR3 protein: CASSPERVFMEAFF. The CDR3 DNA follows: TGTGCCAGCAGCCCAGAGAGGGTTTTTATGGAAGCTTTCTTT.

The rearrangement joins TRBV29-1 to TRBJ2-7, with D hard to call. The CDR3 extends over 13 amino acids. Deletions cut 5 bases from V and 0 bases from J, with 11 bases between. The germline CDR1 and CDR2 sequences are SQVTM and ANQGSEA. CDR3 nucleotide sequence: TGCAGCGTTCTAACCCCACCCTCCTACGAGCAGTACTTC. Protein sequence: CSVLTPPSYEQYF.

The chain couples TRBV5-1 to TRBJ1-3; D is ambiguous. This CDR3 is 16 amino acids long. V was trimmed by 0 bases and J by 0 bases, leaving 10 bases between them. Germline CDR1 reads SGHRS; CDR2 reads YFSETQ. The CDR3 loop is CASSLGFPDSGNTIYF. CDR3 DNA: TGCGCCAGCAGCTTGGGGTTTCCAGACTCTGGAAACACCATATATTTT.

V gene TRBV30 combines with J gene TRBJ1-5, with D unresolved. V was cut by 0 bases and J by 5 bases, with 5 bases left in between. CDR3 length equals 12 residues. Germline CDR1 is GTSNPN and CDR2 is SVGIG (reference sequence). CDR3 sequence reads: CAWSVQDQPQHF. For the CDR3, the DNA is TGTGCCTGGAGTGTACAAGATCAGCCCCAGCATTTT.

This clone is large (0.1 to 1%) by share. This chain uses TRBV7-9 with TRBJ1-1; D uncertain. V was cut by 5 bases and J by 10 bases, with 17 bases left in between. The CDR3 is made up of 13 amino acids. Germline V gives CDR1 SEHNR, CDR2 FQNEAQ (reference sequence). CDR3 in DNA: TGTGCCAGCAGCCCATCATCGGACCGGGGAGCTTTCTTT. This gives the protein CASSPSSDRGAFF.